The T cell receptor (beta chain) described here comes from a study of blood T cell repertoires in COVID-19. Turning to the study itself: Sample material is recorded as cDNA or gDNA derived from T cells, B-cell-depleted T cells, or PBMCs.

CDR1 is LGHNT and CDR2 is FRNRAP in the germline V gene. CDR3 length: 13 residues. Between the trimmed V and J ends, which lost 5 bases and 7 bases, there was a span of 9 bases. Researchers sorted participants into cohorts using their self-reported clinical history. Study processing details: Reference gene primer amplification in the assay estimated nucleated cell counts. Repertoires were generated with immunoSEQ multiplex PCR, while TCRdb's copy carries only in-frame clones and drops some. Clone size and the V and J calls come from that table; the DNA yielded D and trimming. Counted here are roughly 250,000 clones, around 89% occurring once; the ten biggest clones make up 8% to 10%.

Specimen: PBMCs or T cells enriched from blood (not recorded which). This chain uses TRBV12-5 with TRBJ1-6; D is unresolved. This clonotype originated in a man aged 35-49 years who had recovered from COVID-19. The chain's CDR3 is CASGPTTNSPLHF. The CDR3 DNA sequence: TGTGCTAGTGGTCCGACGACAAATTCACCCCTCCACTTT.